This entry is about one T cell receptor beta chain. Other DNA sequences of this sample code for an identical CDR3. TCRdb redid the clone calls on the PCR reads using MiXCR. The sample has approximately 14,000 clones, approximately 12% seen once; the top ten hold 14% to 15%. This specimen comes from a study of metastatic and nonmetastatic thyroid tumors. The overall study: Samples came from malignant and benign thyroid patients, and repertoires were compared across blood and tumor or nodule tissue.

Patients underwent thyroid surgery, and none had received any treatment before it. Germline V lookup: CDR1 SGDLS, CDR2 YYNGEE. The length of the CDR3 is 16 residues. The sequencing input was blood. The clonotype comes from a female donor with papillary thyroid cancer or a benign thyroid nodule (not recorded which). Some clones in this sample may be carry-over from other donors' samples. The V gene is TRBV9, the J gene TRBJ1-3, with a possible D match to TRBD1 (5 bases). DNA of the CDR3: TGTGCGAGTAGCGTAGCTGCAGGGAAAACTGGAAACACCATATATTTT. Protein: CASSVAAGKTGNTIYF.